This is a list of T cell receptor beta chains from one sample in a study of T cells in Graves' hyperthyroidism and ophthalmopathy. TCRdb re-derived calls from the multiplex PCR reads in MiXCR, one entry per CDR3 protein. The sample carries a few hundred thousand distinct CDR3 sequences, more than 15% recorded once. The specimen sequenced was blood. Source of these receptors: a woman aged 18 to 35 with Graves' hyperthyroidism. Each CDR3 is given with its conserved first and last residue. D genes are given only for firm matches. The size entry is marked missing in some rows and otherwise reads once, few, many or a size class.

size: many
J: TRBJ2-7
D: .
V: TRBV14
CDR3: CASSQLGLRDTYYEQYF
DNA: TGTGCCAGCAGCCAATTAGGTTTGCGGGACACTTACTACGAGCAGTACTTC

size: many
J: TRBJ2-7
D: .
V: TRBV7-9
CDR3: CASSPVGTLYEQYF
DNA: TGTGCCAGCAGCCCGGTGGGGACACTCTACGAGCAGTACTTC

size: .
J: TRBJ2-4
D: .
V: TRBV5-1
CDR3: CASSSGARGGIQAKNIQYF
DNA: TGCGCCAGCAGCTCCGGGGCCAGGGGGGGAATACAGGCCAAAAACATTCAGTACTTC

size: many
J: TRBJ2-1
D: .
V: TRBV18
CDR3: CASSPPGRLGNNEQFF
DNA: TGTGCCAGCTCACCACCGGGGCGGCTAGGTAACAATGAGCAGTTCTTC

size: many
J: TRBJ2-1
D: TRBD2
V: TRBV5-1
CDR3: CASSWAGGGNEQFF
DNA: TGCGCCAGCAGCTGGGCGGGAGGTGGGAATGAGCAGTTCTTC

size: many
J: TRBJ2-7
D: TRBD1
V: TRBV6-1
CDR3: CASSKLTGGSYEQYF
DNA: TGTGCCAGCTCGAAGCTGACAGGGGGATCCTACGAGCAGTACTTC

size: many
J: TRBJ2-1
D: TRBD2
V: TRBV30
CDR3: CAWTKLAGGYNEQFF
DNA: TGTGCCTGGACGAAACTAGCGGGGGGATACAATGAGCAGTTCTTC

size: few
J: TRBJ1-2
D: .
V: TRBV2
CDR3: CASSETTGNYGYTF
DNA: TGTGCCAGCAGTGAAACGACAGGAAACTATGGCTACACCTTC

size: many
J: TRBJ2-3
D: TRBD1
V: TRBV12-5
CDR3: CASGWGQISFVGTDTQYF
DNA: TGTGCTAGTGGTTGGGGACAGATCTCCTTCGTGGGCACAGATACGCAGTATTTT

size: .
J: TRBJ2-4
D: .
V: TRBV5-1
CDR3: CASSLEDSKNIQYF
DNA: TGCGCCAGCAGCTTGGAGGACAGCAAAAACATTCAGTACTTC

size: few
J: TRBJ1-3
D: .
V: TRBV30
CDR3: CAWSGGTHGNTIYF
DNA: TGTGCCTGGAGTGGTGGGACTCATGGAAACACCATATATTTT

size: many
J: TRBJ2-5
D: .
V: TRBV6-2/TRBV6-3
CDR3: CASSYDRAPHIQETQYF
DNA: TGTGCCAGCAGTTACGACAGAGCTCCACACATCCAAGAGACCCAGTACTTC

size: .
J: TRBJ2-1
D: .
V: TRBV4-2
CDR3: CASSQEVWPEQFF
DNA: TGTGCCAGCAGCCAAGAAGTATGGCCTGAGCAGTTCTTC

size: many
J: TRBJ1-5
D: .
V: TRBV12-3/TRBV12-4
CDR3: CASSLGQYNTQPQHF
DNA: TGTGCCAGCAGTTTAGGACAGTATAACACTCAGCCCCAGCATTTT

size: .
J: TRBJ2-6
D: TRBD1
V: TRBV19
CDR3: CASSMTGFSSGANVLTF
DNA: TGTGCCAGTAGTATGACAGGGTTCAGCTCTGGGGCCAACGTCCTGACTTTC

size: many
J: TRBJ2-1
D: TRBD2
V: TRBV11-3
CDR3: CASSLERGGGGEQFF
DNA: TGTGCCAGCAGCTTAGAGCGGGGGGGCGGCGGTGAGCAGTTCTTC

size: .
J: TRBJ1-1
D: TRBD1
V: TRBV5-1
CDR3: CASSLGDTGGTEAFF
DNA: TGCGCCAGCAGCTTGGGGGATACAGGGGGCACTGAAGCTTTCTTT

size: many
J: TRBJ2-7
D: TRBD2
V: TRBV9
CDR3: CASSASGKSYEQYF
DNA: TGTGCCAGCAGCGCTAGCGGGAAGTCCTACGAGCAGTACTTC

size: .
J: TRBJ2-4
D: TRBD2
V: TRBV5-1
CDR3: CASSYLSGTSGSINIQYF
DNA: TGCGCCAGCAGCTATCTATCCGGGACTAGCGGGAGTATAAACATTCAGTACTTC

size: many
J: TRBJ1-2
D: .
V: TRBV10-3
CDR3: CAISESSSTAYGYTF
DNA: TGTGCCATCAGTGAGTCTTCCTCCACAGCCTATGGCTACACCTTC

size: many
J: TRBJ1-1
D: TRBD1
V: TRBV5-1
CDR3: CASSLQTGVNTEAFF
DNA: TGCGCCAGCAGCTTGCAGACAGGGGTGAACACTGAAGCTTTCTTT

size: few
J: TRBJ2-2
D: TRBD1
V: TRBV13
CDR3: CASSSRTGGIYTGELFF
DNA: TGTGCCAGCAGCTCCCGGACAGGGGGGATATACACCGGGGAGCTGTTTTTT

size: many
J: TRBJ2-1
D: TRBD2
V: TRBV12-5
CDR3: CASGWGLAGDEQFF
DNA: TGTGCTAGTGGTTGGGGGCTAGCGGGAGATGAGCAGTTCTTC

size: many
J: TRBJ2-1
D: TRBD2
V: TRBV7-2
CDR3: CASSLAGSSYNEQFF
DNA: TGTGCCAGCAGCCTAGCGGGGAGCTCCTACAATGAGCAGTTCTTC

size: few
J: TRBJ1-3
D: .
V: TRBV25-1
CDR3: CASSGPVGTSGNTIYF
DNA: TGTGCCAGCAGTGGTCCAGTCGGCACCTCTGGAAACACCATATATTTT

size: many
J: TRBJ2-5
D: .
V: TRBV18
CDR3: CASSQNGEETQYF
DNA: TGTGCCAGCTCTCAGAACGGGGAGGAGACCCAGTACTTC

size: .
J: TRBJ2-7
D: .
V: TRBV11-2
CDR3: CASSQSAMATYEQYF
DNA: TGTGCCAGCAGCCAATCGGCGATGGCTACCTACGAGCAGTACTTC

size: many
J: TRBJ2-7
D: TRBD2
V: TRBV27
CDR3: CASSLAGGTGEQYF
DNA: TGTGCCAGCAGTCTAGCGGGAGGGACGGGAGAGCAGTACTTC

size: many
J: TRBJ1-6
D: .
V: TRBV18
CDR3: CASSRADRDNSPLHF
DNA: TGTGCCAGCTCACGGGCCGATCGCGACAATTCACCCCTCCACTTT

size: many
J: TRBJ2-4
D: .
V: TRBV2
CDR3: CASSLGPRLAVAKNIQYF
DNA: TGTGCCAGCAGCCTCGGACCTCGGTTAGCCGTAGCCAAAAACATTCAGTACTTC

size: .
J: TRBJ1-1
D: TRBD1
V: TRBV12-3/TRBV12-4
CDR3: CASRGQGARGTTEAFF
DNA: TGTGCCAGCAGAGGACAGGGTGCTAGAGGGACCACTGAAGCTTTCTTT

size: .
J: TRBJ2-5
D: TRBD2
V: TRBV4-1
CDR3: CASSQVKRAGGTQYF
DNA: TGCGCCAGCAGCCAAGTGAAGCGGGCGGGGGGGACCCAGTACTTC

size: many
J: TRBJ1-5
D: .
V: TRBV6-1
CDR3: CASVRDSNQPQHF
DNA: TGTGCCAGCGTCCGGGACAGCAATCAGCCCCAGCATTTT

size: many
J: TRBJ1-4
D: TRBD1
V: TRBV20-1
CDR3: CSASDPQGIKEKLFF
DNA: TGCAGTGCTAGTGACCCACAGGGGATTAAGGAAAAACTGTTTTTT

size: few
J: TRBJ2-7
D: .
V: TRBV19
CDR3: CASSIVVGKDYEQYF
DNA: TGTGCCAGTAGTATAGTCGTGGGGAAGGACTACGAGCAGTACTTC

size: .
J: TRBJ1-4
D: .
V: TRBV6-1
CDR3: CASSKGGQLFF
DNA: TGTGCCAGCAGCAAGGGGGGGCAACTGTTTTTT

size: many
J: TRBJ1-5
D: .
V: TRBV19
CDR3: CASTFGGQPQHF
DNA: TGTGCCAGTACCTTTGGGGGACAGCCCCAGCATTTT